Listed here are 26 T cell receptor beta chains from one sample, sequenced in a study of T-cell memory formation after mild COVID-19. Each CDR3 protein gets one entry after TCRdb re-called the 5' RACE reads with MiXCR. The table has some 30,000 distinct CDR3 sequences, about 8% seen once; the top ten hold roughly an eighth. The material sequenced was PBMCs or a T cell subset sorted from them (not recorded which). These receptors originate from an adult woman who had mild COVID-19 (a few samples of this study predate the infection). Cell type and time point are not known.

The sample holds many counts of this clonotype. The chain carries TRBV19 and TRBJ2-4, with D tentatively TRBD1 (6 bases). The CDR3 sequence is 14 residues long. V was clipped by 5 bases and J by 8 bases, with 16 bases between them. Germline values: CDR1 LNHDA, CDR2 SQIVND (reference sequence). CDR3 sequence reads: CASSLIQGSDIQYF. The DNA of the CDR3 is TGTGCCAGTAGTCTGATACAGGGATCGGACATTCAGTACTTC.

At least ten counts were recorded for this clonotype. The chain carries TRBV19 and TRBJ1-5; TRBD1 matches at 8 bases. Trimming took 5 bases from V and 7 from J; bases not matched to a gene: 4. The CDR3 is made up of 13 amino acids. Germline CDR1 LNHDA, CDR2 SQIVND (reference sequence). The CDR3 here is CASSQGARQPQHF. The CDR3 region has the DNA TGTGCCAGTAGTCAGGGGGCTCGGCAGCCCCAGCATTTT. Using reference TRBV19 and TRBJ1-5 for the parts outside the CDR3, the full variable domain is DGGITQSPKYLFRKEGQNVTLSCEQNLNHDAMYWYRQDPGQGLRLIYYSQIVNDFQKGDIAEGYSVSREKKESFPLTVTSAQKNPTAFYLCASSQGARQPQHFGDGTRLSIL.

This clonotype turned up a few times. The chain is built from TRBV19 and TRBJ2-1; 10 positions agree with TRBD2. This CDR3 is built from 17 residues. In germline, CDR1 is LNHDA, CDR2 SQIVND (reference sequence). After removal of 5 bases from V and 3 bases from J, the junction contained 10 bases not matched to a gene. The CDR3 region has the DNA TGTGCCAGTAGTCCAGACCCGCTAGCGGGGGTCTACAATGAGCAGTTCTTC. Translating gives CASSPDPLAGVYNEQFF. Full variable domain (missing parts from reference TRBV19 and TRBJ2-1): DGGITQSPKYLFRKEGQNVTLSCEQNLNHDAMYWYRQDPGQGLRLIYYSQIVNDFQKGDIAEGYSVSREKKESFPLTVTSAQKNPTAFYLCASSPDPLAGVYNEQFFGPGTRLTVL.

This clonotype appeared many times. CDR3 amino acids: CASSRTAQETQYF. CDR3 nucleotides: TGTGCCAGCAGCCGGACAGCCCAAGAGACCCAGTACTTC. V gene TRBV7-2 combines with J gene TRBJ2-5; possibly TRBD1 for D (6 bases). The CDR3 is 13 residues long. Germline V lookup: CDR1 SGHTA, CDR2 FQGNSA. The V end was cut by 5 bases, the J end by 1 base, with 8 bases between.

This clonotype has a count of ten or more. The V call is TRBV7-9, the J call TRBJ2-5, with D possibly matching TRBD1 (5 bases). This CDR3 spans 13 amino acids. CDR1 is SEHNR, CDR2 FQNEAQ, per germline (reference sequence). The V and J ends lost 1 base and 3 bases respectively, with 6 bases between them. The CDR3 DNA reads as TGTGCCAGCAGCTTAGTCAGGGAAGAGACCCAGTACTTC. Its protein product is CASSLVREETQYF.

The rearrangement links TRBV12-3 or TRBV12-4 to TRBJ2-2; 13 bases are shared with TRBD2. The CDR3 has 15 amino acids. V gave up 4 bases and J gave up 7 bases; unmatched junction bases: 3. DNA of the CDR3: TGTGCCAGCAGTTCCGGACTAGCGGGGGTCGGGGAGCTGTTTTTT. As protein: CASSSGLAGVGELFF.

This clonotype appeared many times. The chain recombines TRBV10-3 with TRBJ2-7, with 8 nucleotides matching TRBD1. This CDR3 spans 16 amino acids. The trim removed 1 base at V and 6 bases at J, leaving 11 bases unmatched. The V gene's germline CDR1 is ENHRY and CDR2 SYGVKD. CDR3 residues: CAISELKLRTGCEQYF. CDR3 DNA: TGTGCCATCAGTGAGTTAAAATTAAGGACAGGGTGCGAGCAGTACTTC.

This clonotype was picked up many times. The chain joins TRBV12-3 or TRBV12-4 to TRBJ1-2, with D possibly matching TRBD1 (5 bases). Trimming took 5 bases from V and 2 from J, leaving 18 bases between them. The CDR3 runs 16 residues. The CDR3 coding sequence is TGTGCCAGCAGTCGTTTTGACAGCATGAGAAACTATGGCTACACCTTC. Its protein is CASSRFDSMRNYGYTF.

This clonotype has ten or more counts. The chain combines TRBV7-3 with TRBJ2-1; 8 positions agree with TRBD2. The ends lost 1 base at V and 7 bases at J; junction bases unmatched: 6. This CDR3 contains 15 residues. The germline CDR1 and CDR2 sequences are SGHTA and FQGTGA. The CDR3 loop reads CASSLRRGGWNEQFF. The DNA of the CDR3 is TGTGCCAGCAGCTTAAGACGGGGGGGCTGGAATGAGCAGTTCTTC.

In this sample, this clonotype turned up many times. In nucleotides, the CDR3 is TGTGCCAGCAGTTTATCCCCCTCCGCGCGCACAGATACGCAGTATTTT. Its protein product is CASSLSPSARTDTQYF. The chain couples TRBV27 to TRBJ2-3, with D unclear. Germline V gene sequence: CDR1 MNHEY, CDR2 SMNVEV (reference sequence). The CDR3 runs 16 residues. V lost 0 bases to trimming and J lost 1 base, with 11 bases between them.

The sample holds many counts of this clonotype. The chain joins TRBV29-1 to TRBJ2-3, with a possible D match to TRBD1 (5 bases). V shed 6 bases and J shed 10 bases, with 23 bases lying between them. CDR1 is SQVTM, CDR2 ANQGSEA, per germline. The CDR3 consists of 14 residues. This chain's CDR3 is CSVLRADAEGAQYF. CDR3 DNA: TGCAGCGTCCTTCGGGCCGATGCGGAAGGGGCGCAGTATTTT.

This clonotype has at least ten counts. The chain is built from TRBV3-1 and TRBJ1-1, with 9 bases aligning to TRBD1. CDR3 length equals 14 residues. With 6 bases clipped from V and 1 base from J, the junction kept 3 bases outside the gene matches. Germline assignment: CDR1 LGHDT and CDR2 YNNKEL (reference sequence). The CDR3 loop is CASRDRGRNTEAFF. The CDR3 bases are TGTGCCAGCAGGGACAGGGGAAGGAACACTGAAGCTTTCTTT.

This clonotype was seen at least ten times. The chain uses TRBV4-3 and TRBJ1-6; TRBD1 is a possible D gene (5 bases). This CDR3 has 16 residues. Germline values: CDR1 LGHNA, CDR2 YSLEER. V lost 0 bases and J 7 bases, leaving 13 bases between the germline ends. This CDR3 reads CASSQDLRGGNSPLHF. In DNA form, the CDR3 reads TGCGCCAGCAGCCAAGATCTGAGGGGCGGGAATTCACCCCTCCACTTT.

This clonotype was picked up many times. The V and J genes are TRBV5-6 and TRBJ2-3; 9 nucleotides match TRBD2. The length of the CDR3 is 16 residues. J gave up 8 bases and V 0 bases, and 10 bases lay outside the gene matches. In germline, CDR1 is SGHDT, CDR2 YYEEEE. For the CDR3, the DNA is TGTGCCAGCAGCTTGGGAGCTAGCGGGGCCGGGGGTACGCAGTATTTT. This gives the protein CASSLGASGAGGTQYF.

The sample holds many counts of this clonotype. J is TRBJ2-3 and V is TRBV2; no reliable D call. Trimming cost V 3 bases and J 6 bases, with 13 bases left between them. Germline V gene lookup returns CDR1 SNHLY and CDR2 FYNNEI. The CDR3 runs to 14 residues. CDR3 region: CASSEGYPWDTQYF. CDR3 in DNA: TGTGCCAGCAGTGAGGGGTACCCCTGGGATACGCAGTATTTT.

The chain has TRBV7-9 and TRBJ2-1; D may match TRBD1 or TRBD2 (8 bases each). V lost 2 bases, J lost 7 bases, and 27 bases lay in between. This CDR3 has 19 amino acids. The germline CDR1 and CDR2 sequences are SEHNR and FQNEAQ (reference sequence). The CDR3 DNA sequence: TGTGCCAGCAGCTTAAGGCGTCAGGGGGCTAGCGGGTTAAGGAATGAGCAGTTCTTC. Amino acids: CASSLRRQGASGLRNEQFF.

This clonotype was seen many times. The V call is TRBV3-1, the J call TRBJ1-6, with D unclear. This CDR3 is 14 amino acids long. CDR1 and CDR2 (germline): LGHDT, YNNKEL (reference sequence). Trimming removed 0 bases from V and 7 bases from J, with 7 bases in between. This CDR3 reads CASSQEERNSPLHF. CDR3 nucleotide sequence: TGTGCCAGCAGCCAAGAGGAGAGAAATTCACCCCTCCACTTT.

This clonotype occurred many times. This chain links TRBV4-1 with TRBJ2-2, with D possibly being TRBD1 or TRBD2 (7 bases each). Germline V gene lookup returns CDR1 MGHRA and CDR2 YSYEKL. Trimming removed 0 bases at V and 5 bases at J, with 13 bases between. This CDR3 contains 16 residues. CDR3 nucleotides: TGCGCCAGCAGCCAAGAGGCCAGGGGGGGGACCGGGGAGCTGTTTTTT. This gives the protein CASSQEARGGTGELFF.

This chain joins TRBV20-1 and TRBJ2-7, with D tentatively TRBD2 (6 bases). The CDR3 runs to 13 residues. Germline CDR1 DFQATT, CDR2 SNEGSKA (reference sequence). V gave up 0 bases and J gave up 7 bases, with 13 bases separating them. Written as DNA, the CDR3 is TGCAGTGCTAGAGATCTGGGAGGAGGGGAGCAGTACTTC. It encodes CSARDLGGGEQYF.

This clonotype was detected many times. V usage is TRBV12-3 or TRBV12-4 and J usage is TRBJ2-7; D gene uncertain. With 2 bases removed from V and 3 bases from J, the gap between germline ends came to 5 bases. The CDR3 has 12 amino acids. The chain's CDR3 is CASSLTRYEQYF. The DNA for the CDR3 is TGTGCCAGCAGTTTAACTCGCTACGAGCAGTACTTC.

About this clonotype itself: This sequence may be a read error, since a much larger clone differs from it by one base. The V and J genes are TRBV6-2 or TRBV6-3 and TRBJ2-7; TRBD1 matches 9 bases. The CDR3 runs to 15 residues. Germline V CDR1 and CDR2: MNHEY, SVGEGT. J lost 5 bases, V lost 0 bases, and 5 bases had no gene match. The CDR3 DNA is TGTGCCAGCAGTTACTCTGGACAGGGGTACGACGAGCAGTACTTC. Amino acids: CASSYSGQGYDEQYF.

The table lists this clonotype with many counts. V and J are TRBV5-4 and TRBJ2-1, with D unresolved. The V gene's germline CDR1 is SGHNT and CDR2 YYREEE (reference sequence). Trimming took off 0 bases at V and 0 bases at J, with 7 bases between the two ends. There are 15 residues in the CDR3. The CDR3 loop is CASSLGHPSYNEQFF. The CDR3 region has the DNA TGTGCCAGCAGCTTGGGTCACCCCTCCTACAATGAGCAGTTCTTC.

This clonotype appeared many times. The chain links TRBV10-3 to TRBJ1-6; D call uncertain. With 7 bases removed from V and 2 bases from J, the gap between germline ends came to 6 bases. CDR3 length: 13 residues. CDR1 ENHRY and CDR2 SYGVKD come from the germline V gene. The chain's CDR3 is CAITDAYNSPLHF. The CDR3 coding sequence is TGTGCCATCACGGATGCCTATAATTCACCCCTCCACTTT.

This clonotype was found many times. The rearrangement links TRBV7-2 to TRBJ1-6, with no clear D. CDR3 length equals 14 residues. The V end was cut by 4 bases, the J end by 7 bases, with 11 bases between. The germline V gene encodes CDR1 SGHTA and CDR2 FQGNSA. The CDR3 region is CASSSAVWNSPLHF. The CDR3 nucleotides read TGTGCCAGCAGCTCGGCCGTTTGGAATTCACCCCTCCACTTT.

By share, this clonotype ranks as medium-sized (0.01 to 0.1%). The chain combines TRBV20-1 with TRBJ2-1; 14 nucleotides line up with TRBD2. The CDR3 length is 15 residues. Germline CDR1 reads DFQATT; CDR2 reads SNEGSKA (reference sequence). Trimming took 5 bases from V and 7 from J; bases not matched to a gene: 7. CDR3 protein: CSALRLAGGPNEQFF. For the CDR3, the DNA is TGCAGTGCTCTTAGACTAGCGGGAGGGCCAAATGAGCAGTTCTTC.

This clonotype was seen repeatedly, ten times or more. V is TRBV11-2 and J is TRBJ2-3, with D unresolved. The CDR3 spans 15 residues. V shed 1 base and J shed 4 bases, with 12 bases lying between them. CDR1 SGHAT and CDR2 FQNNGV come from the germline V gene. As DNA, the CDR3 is TGTGCCAGCAGCTTAGTCGGGCTAGGACCAGATACGCAGTATTTT. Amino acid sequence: CASSLVGLGPDTQYF. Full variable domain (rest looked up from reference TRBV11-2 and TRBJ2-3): EAGVAQSPRYKIIEKRQSVAFWCNPISGHATLYWYQQILGQGPKLLIQFQNNGVVDDSQLPKDRFSAERLKGVDSTLKIQPAKLEDSAVYLCASSLVGLGPDTQYFGPGTRLTVL.